This TCR beta chain was observed in a study of T cell responses to AZD1222 COVID-19 vaccine. Notes on the study in general: Every sample of the repertoires postdated the peak T cell response. Among the donors, most were white British and more were female, and clonal diversity was possibly underestimated. Spike-spanning, vaccine-associated CD4 TCRs were dominant at 160-218 and 743-854.

The CDR3 totals 16 residues. Germline V gene lookup returns CDR1 SGHTA and CDR2 FQGTGA. The germline V and J ends were trimmed by 1 base and 4 bases, with 16 bases remaining between them. Assay: immunoSEQ multiplex PCR; the TCRdb copy retains only in-frame clones and omits some. The table has 110,000 or so clones, 70% to 90% seen once. Points on this clone: What it recognizes is unknown.

The source is an adult in good health. The rearrangement uses TRBV7-3 and TRBJ1-2; no definite D call. The input for sequencing was peripheral blood, taken on day 0 of AZD1222 vaccination. CDR3 bases: TGTGCCAGCAGCTTAATGGGCCCGCAAGCTGGCTATGGCTACACCTTC. Translating gives CASSLMGPQAGYGYTF.